The next 16 T cell receptor beta chains were all read from a single sample in a study of beta chain features in type 1 diabetes. Every bit of the isolated RNA underwent reverse transcription, so sequencing read expressed TCRB transcripts. Profiled with immunoSEQ multiplex PCR; TCRdb holds only in-frame clones, not every one. Here the sample spans about 370,000 clones, 8% to 10% being singletons. Findings and limits, study-wide: When Type 1 diabetes patients were examined, their TCRB CDR3s proved moderately but significantly shorter in all four CD4+ subsets.

Which antigens these TCRs recognize remains unknown. The sequencing input was central memory CD4+ T cells from blood. The receptors were sampled from a man in his thirties or forties with type 1 diabetes.

This clone was detected only a few times. V is TRBV7-9 and J is TRBJ2-5; no firm D call. V dropped 5 bases and J dropped 4 bases, with 11 bases sitting between them. This CDR3 region has 13 residues. The germline gives CDR1 SEHNR, CDR2 FQNEAQ (reference sequence). CDR3 in amino acids: CASSQAGSETQYF. In DNA, the CDR3 is TGTGCCAGCAGCCAAGCAGGATCAGAGACCCAGTACTTC.

There are a few counts of this clone. The chain combines TRBV27 with TRBJ1-5, with D perhaps matching TRBD1 (5 bases). The CDR3 is 16 residues long. Germline assignment: CDR1 MNHEY and CDR2 SMNVEV (reference sequence). V was trimmed by 2 bases and J by 0 bases, leaving 11 bases between them. CDR3 DNA: TGTGCCAGCAGTTTAAACGGGGCCTATAGCAATCAGCCCCAGCATTTT. Its protein is CASSLNGAYSNQPQHF.

The chain uses TRBV6-1 and TRBJ1-2, with 7 bases matching TRBD1. J was trimmed by 3 bases and V by 5 bases; bases with no gene match: 6. The CDR3 covers 14 residues. Germline loops: CDR1 MNHNS, CDR2 SASEGT. The CDR3 DNA reads as TGTGCCAGCAGTCTACAGGGGTTAGACTATGGCTACACCTTC. Translating gives CASSLQGLDYGYTF.

This clone occurred a few times. V is TRBV9 and J is TRBJ2-7, with D unclear. The CDR3 is 13 residues long. Germline lookup yields CDR1 SGDLS and CDR2 YYNGEE. Deletions cut 4 bases from V and 3 bases from J, with 11 bases between. The chain's CDR3 is CASSPGPRYEQYF. The CDR3, as DNA: TGTGCCAGCAGCCCCGGACCACGCTACGAGCAGTACTTC.

The chain is built from TRBV30 and TRBJ1-2; unclear D gene. CDR3 length: 15 amino acids. The germline V gene has CDR1 GTSNPN and CDR2 SVGIG (reference sequence). V lost 0 bases to trimming and J lost 6 bases, with 17 bases between them. As DNA, the CDR3 is TGTGCCTGGAGTGTATCCCCCCAAGGGAGGGATGGCTACACCTTC. It translates to CAWSVSPQGRDGYTF.

This chain uses TRBV7-2 with TRBJ2-7; D might be TRBD2 (7 bases). The ends were cut back, 1 base at V and 3 bases at J, with 13 bases in the middle. Per the germline V gene, CDR1 is SGHTA and CDR2 is FQGNSA. There are 15 residues in the CDR3. The CDR3 DNA reads TGTGCCAGCAGCTTAGTAGGGGGGAGGGGCTACGAGCAGTACTTC. This gives the protein CASSLVGGRGYEQYF.

The chain combines TRBV7-9 with TRBJ2-7, with 8 bases matching TRBD1. The CDR3 is 12 amino acids. The V segment lost 6 bases and the J segment 6 bases; nucleotides outside the gene matches: 4. The germline gives CDR1 SEHNR, CDR2 FQNEAQ (reference sequence). The CDR3 reads CASSGQGSEQYF. The CDR3 bases are TGTGCCAGCAGTGGACAGGGTTCCGAGCAGTACTTC.

At least ten counts were recorded for this clone. An end of the junction does not agree with germline; a read error may underlie this. The V call is TRBV28, the J call TRBJ2-1; no reliable D call. Germline-derived CDR1 and CDR2 are MDHEN and SYDVKM. CDR3 length equals 14 residues. CDR3 sequence reads: CASSLGASPNVQFF. The CDR3 region has the DNA TGTGCCAGCAGTTTAGGAGCATCCCCGAATGTGCAGTTCTTC.

This rearrangement joins TRBV7-8 to TRBJ1-5; D unresolved. Germline CDR1 reads SGHVS; CDR2 reads FQNEAQ. This CDR3 is built from 15 residues. V shed 6 bases and J shed 1 base, with 13 bases lying between them. The CDR3 region has the DNA TGTGCCAGCAGAATTTCAACACTGAGCAATCAGCCCCAGCATTTT. It specifies CASRISTLSNQPQHF.

This clone has just a few counts. This chain connects TRBV5-4 to TRBJ2-7; a possible D gene is TRBD1 (6 bases). Trimming stripped 6 bases from V and 2 bases from J, with 12 bases between. Germline CDR1 is SGHNT and CDR2 is YYREEE (reference sequence). The CDR3 covers 13 residues. The CDR3 sequence is CASNSGQTYEQYF. The CDR3 bases are TGTGCCAGCAACTCAGGACAGACCTACGAGCAGTACTTC.

The J gene is TRBJ2-7, the V gene TRBV5-1; tentatively, D is TRBD2 (5 bases). The germline V and J ends were trimmed by 6 bases and 0 bases, with 13 bases remaining between them. Per the germline V gene, CDR1 is SGHRS and CDR2 is YFSETQ. The CDR3 is 14 residues long. The CDR3 region has the DNA TGCGCCAGCAAGACGGGCCGGGACTCCTACGAGCAGTACTTC. It specifies CASKTGRDSYEQYF.

The chain uses TRBV28 and TRBJ2-1; D might be TRBD1 or TRBD2, each matching 5 bases. The germline V and J ends were trimmed by 6 bases and 8 bases, with 11 bases remaining between them. The germline CDR1 and CDR2 sequences are MDHEN and SYDVKM. The CDR3 length is 12 residues. Here the CDR3 DNA reads TGTGCCAGCAGCTGGGGACGGTATGAGCAGTTCTTC. This codes for CASSWGRYEQFF.

A few counts support this clone. V is TRBV4-2 and J is TRBJ1-2; 7 bases are a match to TRBD1. CDR1 and CDR2 (germline): LGHNA, YNFKEQ. With 0 bases clipped from V and 4 bases from J, the junction kept 5 bases outside the gene matches. The CDR3 runs 15 residues. The CDR3 DNA reads TGTGCCAGCAGCCAAGAAAGGGACAGTATCTATGGCTACACCTTC. The encoded protein is CASSQERDSIYGYTF.

Ten or more counts support this clone. The chain recombines TRBV29-1 with TRBJ2-1; unclear D gene. This CDR3 contains 11 residues. CDR1 is SQVTM, CDR2 ANQGSEA, per germline. V dropped 3 bases and J dropped 3 bases, with 3 bases sitting between them. As DNA, the CDR3 is TGCAGCGTTGAGGTCTACAATGAGCAGTTCTTC. Its translation is CSVEVYNEQFF.

This clone was counted only a few times. One junction end does not reproduce the germline sequence, and a read error may be involved. The identical CDR3 is also encoded by other nucleotide sequences in the sample. The chain combines TRBV7-2 with TRBJ2-3, with TRBD2 identical over 9 bases. This CDR3 spans 14 amino acids. CDR1 and CDR2 from the germline V gene are SGHTA and FQGNSA. CDR3 sequence (DNA): TGTGCCAGCAGCCTAGCGGGACGTACAGATACGCAGTATTTT. Protein sequence: CASSLAGRTDTQYF.

This clone was seen a few times. The chain joins TRBV5-1 to TRBJ2-3; the D gene is possibly TRBD1 (6 bases). Germline V CDR1 and CDR2: SGHRS, YFSETQ. This CDR3 contains 16 residues. The ends were cut back, 2 bases at V and 2 bases at J, with 15 bases in the middle. Here the CDR3 DNA reads TGCGCCAGCAGCTTCGTTACAGGGTCACACACAGATACGCAGTATTTT. It codes for CASSFVTGSHTDTQYF.